The present T cell receptor beta chain was sequenced within a study of a mutant IDH1 vaccine in newly diagnosed glioma. Study as a whole: A roughly 60% male, 37.5% female split and a mean age of about 43 years characterized treated patients.

Regarding time point: baseline, week 1 (first vaccination visit). The treatment here: pre-vaccination baseline after standard-of-care therapy. The germline V gene has CDR1 SGHKS and CDR2 YYEKEE (reference sequence). The V gene end was trimmed by 4 bases and the J gene end by 4 bases; junction bases not matched to a gene: 9. The CDR3 contains 16 residues. Sequencing used immunoSEQ multiplex PCR; TCRdb keeps in-frame clones, though not all of them. The profile shows around 82,000 clones, roughly four fifths of them singletons. The chain links TRBV5-5 to TRBJ2-3; 10 bases are a match to TRBD1. Sequenced here: PBMCs, sampled from a glioma patient treated with radiotherapy, temozolomide or both. This TCR came from a man between 40 and 49 years old with glioma. Some clones in this sample may be carry-over from other donors' samples. The CDR3 reads CASSAASGTGADTQYF. CDR3 sequence (DNA): TGTGCCAGCAGCGCTGCCTCCGGGACAGGGGCAGATACGCAGTATTTT.